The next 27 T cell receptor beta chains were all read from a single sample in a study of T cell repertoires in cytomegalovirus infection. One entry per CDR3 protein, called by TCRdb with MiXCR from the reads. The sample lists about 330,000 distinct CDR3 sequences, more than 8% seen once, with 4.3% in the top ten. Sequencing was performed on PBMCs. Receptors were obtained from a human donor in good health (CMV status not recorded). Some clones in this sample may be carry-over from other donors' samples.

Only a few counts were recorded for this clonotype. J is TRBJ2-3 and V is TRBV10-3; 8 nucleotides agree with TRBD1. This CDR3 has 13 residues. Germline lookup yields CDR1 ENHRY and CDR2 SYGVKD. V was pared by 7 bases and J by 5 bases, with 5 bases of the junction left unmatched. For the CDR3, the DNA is TGTGCCATCAAACAGGGGGTTGTAGATACGCAGTATTTT. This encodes CAIKQGVVDTQYF.

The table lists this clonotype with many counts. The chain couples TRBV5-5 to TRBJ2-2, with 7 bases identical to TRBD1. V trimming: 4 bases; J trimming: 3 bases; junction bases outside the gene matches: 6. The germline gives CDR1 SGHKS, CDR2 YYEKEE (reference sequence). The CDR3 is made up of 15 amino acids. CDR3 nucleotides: TGTGCCAGCAGCCCGACAGGGTGGGACACCGGGGAGCTGTTTTTT. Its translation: CASSPTGWDTGELFF.

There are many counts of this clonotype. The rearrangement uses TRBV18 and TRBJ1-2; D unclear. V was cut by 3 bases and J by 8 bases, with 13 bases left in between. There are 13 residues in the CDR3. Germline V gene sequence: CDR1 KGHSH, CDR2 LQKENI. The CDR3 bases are TGTGCCAGCTCACCTCCCAAGGCAGTCGGCTACACCTTC. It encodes CASSPPKAVGYTF.

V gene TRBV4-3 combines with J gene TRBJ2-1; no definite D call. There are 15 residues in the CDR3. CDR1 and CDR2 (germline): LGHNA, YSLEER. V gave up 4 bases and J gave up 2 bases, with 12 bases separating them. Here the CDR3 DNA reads TGCGCCAGCAGCCCAAACACTGTAGCCTACAATGAGCAGTTCTTC. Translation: CASSPNTVAYNEQFF.

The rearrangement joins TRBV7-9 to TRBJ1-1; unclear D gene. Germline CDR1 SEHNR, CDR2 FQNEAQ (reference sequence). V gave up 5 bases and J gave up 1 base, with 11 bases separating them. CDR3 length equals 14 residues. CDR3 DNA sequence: TGTGCCAGCAGCGCAACACAGAAGAACACTGAAGCTTTCTTT. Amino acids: CASSATQKNTEAFF. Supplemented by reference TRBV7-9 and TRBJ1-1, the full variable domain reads DTGVSQNPRHKITKRGQNVTFRCDPISEHNRLYWYRQTLGQGPEFLTYFQNEAQLEKSRLLSDRFSAERPKGSFSTLEIQRTEQGDSAMYLCASSATQKNTEAFFGQGTRLTVV.

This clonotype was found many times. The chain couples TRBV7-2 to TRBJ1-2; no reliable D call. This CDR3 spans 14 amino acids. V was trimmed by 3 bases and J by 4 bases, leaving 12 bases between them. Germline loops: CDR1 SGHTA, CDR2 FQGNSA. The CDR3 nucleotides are TGTGCCAGCAGCTTTAGCCAGGACTCCTATGGCTACACCTTC. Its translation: CASSFSQDSYGYTF.

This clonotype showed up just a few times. The CDR3 region has the DNA TGTGCCAGCAGCCAAAACACAGGGGGCTGGGAGACCCAGTACTTC. Amino acids: CASSQNTGGWETQYF. The chain combines TRBV11-2 with TRBJ2-5, with TRBD1 identical over 9 bases. With V trimmed by 5 bases and J by 5 bases, 9 bases remained unmatched. This CDR3 has 15 amino acids. Germline assignment: CDR1 SGHAT and CDR2 FQNNGV.

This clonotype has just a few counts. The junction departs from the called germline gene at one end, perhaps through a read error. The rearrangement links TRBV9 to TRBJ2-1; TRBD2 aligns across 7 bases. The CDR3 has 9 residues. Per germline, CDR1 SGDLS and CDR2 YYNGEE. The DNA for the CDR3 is TGTGCCAGCACCCCGGGGGGTCCCTTC. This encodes CASTPGGPF.

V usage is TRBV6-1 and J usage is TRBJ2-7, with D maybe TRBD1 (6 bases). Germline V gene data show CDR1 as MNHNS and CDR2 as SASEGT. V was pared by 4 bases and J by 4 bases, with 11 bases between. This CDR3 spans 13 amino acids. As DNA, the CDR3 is TGTGCCAGCAGTGTGGGGGCAGAATACGAGCAGTACTTC. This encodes CASSVGAEYEQYF.

The CDR3 here is CASSPQTGTYEQYF. The CDR3 nucleotides are TGTGCCAGCAGCCCCCAAACGGGGACCTACGAGCAGTACTTC. The chain links TRBV7-6 to TRBJ2-7; TRBD2 might be the D (5 bases). The CDR3 sequence is 14 residues long. The germline V gene encodes CDR1 SGHVS and CDR2 FNYEAQ. The germline V and J ends were trimmed by 5 bases and 2 bases, with 13 bases remaining between them.

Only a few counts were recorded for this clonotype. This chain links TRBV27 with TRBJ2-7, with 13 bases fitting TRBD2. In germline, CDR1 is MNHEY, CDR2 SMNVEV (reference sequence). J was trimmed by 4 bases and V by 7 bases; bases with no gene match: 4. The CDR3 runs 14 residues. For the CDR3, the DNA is TGTGCCAGCATGTCGACTAGCGGGAGGTACGAGCAGTACTTC. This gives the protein CASMSTSGRYEQYF.

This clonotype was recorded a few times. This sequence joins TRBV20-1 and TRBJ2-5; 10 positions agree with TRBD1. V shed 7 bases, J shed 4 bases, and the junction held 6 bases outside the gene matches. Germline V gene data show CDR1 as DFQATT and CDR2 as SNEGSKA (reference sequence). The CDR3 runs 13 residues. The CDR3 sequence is CSGMTGGRETQYF. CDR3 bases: TGCAGTGGGATGACAGGGGGCCGAGAGACCCAGTACTTC.

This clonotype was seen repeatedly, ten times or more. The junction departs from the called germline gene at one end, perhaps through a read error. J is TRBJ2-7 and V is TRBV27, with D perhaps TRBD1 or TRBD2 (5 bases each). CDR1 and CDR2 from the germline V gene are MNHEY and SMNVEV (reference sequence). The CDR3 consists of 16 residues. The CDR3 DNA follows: TGTGCCAGCAGTTCGGGACCCTTGCTGTCATCCTCCGAGCAGTACTTC. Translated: CASSSGPLLSSSEQYF.

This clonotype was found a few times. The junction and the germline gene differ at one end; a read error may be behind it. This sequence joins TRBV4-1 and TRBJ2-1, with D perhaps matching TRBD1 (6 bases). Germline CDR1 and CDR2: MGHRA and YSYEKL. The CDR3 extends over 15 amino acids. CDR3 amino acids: CASSQATLKGDEQFF. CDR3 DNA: TGTGCCAGCAGCCAAGCGACCTTGAAGGGGGATGAGCAGTTCTTC.

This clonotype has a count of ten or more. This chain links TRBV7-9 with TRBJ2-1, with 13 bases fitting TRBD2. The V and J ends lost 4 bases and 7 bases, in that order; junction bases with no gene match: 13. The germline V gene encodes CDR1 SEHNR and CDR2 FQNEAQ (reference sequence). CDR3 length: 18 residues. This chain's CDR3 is CASSSNQGLAGPFNEQFF. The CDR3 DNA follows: TGTGCCAGCAGCTCGAATCAGGGACTAGCGGGACCTTTTAATGAGCAGTTCTTC.

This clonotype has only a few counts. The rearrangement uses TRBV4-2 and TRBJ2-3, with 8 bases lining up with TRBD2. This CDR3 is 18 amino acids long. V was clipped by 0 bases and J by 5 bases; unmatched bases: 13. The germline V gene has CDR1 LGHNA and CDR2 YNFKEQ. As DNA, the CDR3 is TGTGCCAGCAGCCAAGAAACGGCCAGCGGGAGTGGTGGAGATACGCAGTATTTT. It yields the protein CASSQETASGSGGDTQYF.

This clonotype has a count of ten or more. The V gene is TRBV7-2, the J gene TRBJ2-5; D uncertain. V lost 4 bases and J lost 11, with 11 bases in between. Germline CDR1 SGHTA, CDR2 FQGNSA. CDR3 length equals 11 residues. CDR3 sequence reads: CASSSGTPQYF. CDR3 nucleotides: TGTGCCAGCAGCTCGGGCACACCGCAGTACTTC.

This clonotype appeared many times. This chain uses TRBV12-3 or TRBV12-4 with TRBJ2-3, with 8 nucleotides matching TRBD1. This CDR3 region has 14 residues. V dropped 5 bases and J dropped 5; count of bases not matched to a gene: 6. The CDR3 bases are TGTGCCAGCAGTCCAAGGACAGGGAGAGATACGCAGTATTTT. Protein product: CASSPRTGRDTQYF.

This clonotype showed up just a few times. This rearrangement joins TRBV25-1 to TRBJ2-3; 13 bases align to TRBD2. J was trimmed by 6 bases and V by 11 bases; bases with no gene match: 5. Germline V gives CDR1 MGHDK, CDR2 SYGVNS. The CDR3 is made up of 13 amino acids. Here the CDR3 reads CAAGLAGADTQYF. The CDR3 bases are TGTGCCGCCGGACTAGCGGGAGCGGATACGCAGTATTTT.

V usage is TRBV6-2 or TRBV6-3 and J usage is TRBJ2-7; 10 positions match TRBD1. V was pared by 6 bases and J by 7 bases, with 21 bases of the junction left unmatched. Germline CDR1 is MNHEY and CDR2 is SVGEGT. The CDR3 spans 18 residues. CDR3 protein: CASSNLIGPGQGYGEQYF. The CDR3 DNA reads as TGTGCCAGCAGCAACCTCATTGGGCCGGGACAGGGGTATGGAGAGCAGTACTTC.

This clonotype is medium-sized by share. The CDR3 nucleotides are TGTGCCAGCAGCTTAGTCGGTTCGGGTAATGAAAAACTGTTTTTT. This codes for CASSLVGSGNEKLFF. V and J are TRBV7-9 and TRBJ1-4; D unresolved. CDR1 and CDR2 (germline): SEHNR, FQNEAQ (reference sequence). Trimming left V 1 base short and J 4 bases short, with 10 bases between. This CDR3 region has 15 residues.

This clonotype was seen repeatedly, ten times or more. The CDR3 nucleotides are TGTGCCAGCAGCTCGTCCGGGACAGGTGATGGCTACACCTTC. Translation: CASSSSGTGDGYTF. The chain is built from TRBV7-9 and TRBJ1-2; 8 bases match TRBD1. The germline V gene encodes CDR1 SEHNR and CDR2 FQNEAQ (reference sequence). Trimming at V came to 4 bases and at J to 6 bases, leaving 7 bases not matched to a gene. There are 14 residues in the CDR3.

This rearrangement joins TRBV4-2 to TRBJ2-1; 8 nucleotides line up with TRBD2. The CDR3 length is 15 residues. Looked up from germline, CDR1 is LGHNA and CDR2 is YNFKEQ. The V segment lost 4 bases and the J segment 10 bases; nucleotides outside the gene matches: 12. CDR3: CASSPDGREVGEQFF. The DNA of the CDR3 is TGTGCCAGCAGCCCAGATGGGCGGGAGGTAGGAGAGCAGTTCTTC.

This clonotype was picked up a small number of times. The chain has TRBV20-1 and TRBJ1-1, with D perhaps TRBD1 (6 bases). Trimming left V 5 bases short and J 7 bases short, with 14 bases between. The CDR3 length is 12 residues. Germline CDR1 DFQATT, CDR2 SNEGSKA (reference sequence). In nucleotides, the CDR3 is TGCAGTGCTCCTCGGACAGATAATGAAGCTTTCTTT. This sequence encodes CSAPRTDNEAFF.

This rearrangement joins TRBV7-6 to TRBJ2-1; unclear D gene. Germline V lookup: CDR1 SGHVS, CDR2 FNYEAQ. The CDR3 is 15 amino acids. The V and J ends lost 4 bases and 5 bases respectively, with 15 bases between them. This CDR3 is CASSYLGGRDNEQFF. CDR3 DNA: TGTGCCAGCAGCTACCTTGGCGGCCGGGACAATGAGCAGTTCTTC.

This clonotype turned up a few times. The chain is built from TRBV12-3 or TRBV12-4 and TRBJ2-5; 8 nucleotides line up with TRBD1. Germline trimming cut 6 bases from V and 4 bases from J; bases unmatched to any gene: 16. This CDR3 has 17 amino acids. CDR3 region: CASSLLVSTGGSETQYF. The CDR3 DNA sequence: TGTGCCAGCAGCCTGTTGGTCTCTACAGGGGGTTCAGAGACCCAGTACTTC.

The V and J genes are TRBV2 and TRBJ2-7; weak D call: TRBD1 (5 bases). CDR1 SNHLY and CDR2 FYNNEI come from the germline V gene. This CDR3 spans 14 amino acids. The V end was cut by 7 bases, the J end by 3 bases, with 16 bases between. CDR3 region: CASKGRGEIYEQYF. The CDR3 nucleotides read TGTGCCAGCAAGGGGCGTGGCGAAATCTACGAGCAGTACTTC.